This TCR beta chain comes out of a study of blood T cell repertoires in COVID-19. Study context: The cDNA or gDNA used as material had been derived from T cells, B-cell-depleted T cells, or PBMCs.

Note on this clone: Different DNA sequences within this sample yield the same CDR3.

Per the study methods: Amplification of reference gene primers provided the estimated nucleated cell counts. The table came from immunoSEQ multiplex PCR; TCRdb's copy has only in-frame clones and leaves some out. The V and J calls and clone size come from that table; D and trimming were worked out from the DNA. The repertoire holds approximately 200,000 clones, with approximately 91% as singletons. The specimen was peripheral blood. The source of this sequence is a woman aged 60 to 75 with acute or convalescent COVID-19.

The DNA for the CDR3 is TGTGCCACCAGCAGAGATCTAGCGGGAGGCACAGATACGCAGTATTTT. Its protein is CATSRDLAGGTDTQYF. The chain combines TRBV15 with TRBJ2-3; the match to TRBD2 covers 10 bases. The germline gives CDR1 LNHNV, CDR2 YYDKDF (reference sequence). The CDR3 has 16 residues. The J segment lost 1 base and the V segment lost 0 bases, leaving 1 base of the junction unmatched.